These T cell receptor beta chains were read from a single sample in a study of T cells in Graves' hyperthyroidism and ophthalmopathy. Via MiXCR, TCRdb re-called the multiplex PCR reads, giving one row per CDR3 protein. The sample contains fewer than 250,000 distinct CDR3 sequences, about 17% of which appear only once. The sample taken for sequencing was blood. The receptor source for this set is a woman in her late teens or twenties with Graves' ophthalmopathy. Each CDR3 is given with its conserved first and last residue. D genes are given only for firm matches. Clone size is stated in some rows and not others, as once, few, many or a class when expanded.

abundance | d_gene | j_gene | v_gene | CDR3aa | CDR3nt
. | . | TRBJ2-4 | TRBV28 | CASSRRGAKNIQYF | TGTGCCAGCAGTAGACGGGGGGCTAAAAACATTCAGTACTTC
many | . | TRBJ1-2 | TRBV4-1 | CASSQVAGTNYGYTF | TGCGCCAGCAGCCAAGTCGCCGGAACCAACTATGGCTACACCTTC
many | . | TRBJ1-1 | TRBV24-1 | CATSPGGGGAFF | TGTGCCACCAGTCCCGGGGGCGGGGGAGCTTTCTTT
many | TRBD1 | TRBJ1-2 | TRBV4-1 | CASSQPGQGLNYGYTF | TGCGCCAGCAGCCAACCCGGACAGGGTCTTAACTATGGCTACACCTTC
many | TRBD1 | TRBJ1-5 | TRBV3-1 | CASSPQGAANQPQHF | TGTGCCAGCAGCCCACAGGGGGCCGCGAATCAGCCCCAGCATTTT
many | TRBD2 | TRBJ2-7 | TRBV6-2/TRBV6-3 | CASSSTALAGKDYEQYF | TGTGCCAGCAGCTCCACCGCTCTAGCGGGAAAAGACTACGAGCAGTACTTC
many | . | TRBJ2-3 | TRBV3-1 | CASSQGIDTQYF | TGTGCCAGCAGCCAGGGCATAGATACGCAGTATTTT
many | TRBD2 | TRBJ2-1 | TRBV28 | CASSSGASGGANEQFF | TGTGCCAGCAGTTCGGGCGCTAGCGGGGGAGCCAATGAGCAGTTCTTC
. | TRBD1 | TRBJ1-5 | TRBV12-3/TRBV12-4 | CASSQGQGGGNSNQPQHF | TGTGCCAGCAGTCAGGGACAGGGTGGGGGCAATAGCAATCAGCCCCAGCATTTT
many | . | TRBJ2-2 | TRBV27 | CASSLFGESGRAVTGELFF | TGTGCCAGCAGTTTATTCGGTGAATCGGGTCGAGCGGTCACCGGGGAGCTGTTTTTT
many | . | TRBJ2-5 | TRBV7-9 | CASSPLQGGVTQYF | TGTGCCAGCAGCCCATTACAGGGAGGGGTGACCCAGTACTTC
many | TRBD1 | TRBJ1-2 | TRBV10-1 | CASTIGTGNYGYTF | TGCGCCAGCACAATTGGGACAGGGAACTATGGCTACACCTTC
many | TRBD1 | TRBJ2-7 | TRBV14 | CASSQAPGQGINEQYF | TGTGCCAGCAGCCAGGCTCCGGGACAGGGGATCAACGAGCAGTACTTC
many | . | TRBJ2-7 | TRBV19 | CASKSRAGGNYEQYF | TGTGCCAGTAAGTCGAGAGCGGGTGGGAACTACGAGCAGTACTTC
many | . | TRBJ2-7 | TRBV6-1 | CASSEYETSTYEQYF | TGTGCCAGCAGTGAATACGAGACTTCCACTTACGAGCAGTACTTC
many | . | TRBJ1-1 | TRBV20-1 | CSAPSKVPPGAFF | TGCAGTGCTCCATCAAAGGTTCCCCCCGGAGCTTTCTTT
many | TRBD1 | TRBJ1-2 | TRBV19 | CASSETGAGYGYTF | TGTGCCAGTAGTGAAACAGGGGCTGGGTATGGCTACACCTTC
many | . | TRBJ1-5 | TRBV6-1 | CASSEAGGRQPQHF | TGTGCCAGCAGTGAAGCCGGAGGGCGTCAGCCCCAGCATTTT
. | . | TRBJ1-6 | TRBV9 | CASSVNLPGSPLHF | TGTGCCAGCAGCGTAAATCTTCCAGGTTCACCCCTCCACTTT
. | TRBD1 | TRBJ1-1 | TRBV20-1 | CSARDPGQGADTEAFF | TGCAGTGCTAGAGATCCGGGACAGGGGGCGGACACTGAAGCTTTCTTT
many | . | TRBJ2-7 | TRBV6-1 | CASVRTSSYEQYF | TGTGCCAGCGTTAGGACGAGCTCCTACGAGCAGTACTTC
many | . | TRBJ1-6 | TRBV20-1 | CSARGRELSSYNSPLHF | TGCAGTGCTAGAGGAAGGGAGTTAAGCTCCTATAATTCACCCCTCCACTTT
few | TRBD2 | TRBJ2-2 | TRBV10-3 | CAISDSGRVTGELFF | TGTGCCATCAGTGATAGCGGGAGGGTCACCGGGGAGCTGTTTTTT
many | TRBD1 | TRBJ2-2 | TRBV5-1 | CASSGGQWVNGELFF | TGCGCCAGCAGCGGGGGACAGTGGGTAAACGGGGAGCTGTTTTTT
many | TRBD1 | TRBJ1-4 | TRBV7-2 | CASSPSSTGVYEKLFF | TGTGCCAGCAGCCCGTCTTCGACAGGGGTTTATGAAAAACTGTTTTTT
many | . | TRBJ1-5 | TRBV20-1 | CSAQAWANQPQHF | TGCAGTGCCCAAGCCTGGGCCAATCAGCCCCAGCATTTT
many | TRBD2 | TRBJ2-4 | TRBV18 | CASSPPTSGRAKNIQYF | TGTGCCAGCTCACCACCTACTAGCGGGAGGGCAAAAAACATTCAGTACTTC
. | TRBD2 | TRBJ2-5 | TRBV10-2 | CASSRVAGGQETQYF | TGCGCCAGCAGTCGGGTAGCGGGGGGGCAAGAGACCCAGTACTTC
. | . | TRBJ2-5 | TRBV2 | CASSKSSPANNPPLHF | TGTGCCAGCAGCAAGTCGTCGCCGGCAAATAATCCACCCCTCCACTTC
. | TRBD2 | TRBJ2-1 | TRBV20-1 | CSAPGTSVTEQFF | TGCAGTGCTCCCGGGACTAGCGTTACTGAGCAGTTCTTC
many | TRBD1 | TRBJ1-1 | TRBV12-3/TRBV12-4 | CAGSLGQGGTEAFF | TGTGCCGGCAGTTTAGGACAGGGCGGGACTGAAGCCTTCTTT
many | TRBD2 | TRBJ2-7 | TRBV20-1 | CSARRGAGVGYEQYF | TGCAGTGCTCGTCGCGGAGCGGGAGTTGGATACGAGCAGTACTTC
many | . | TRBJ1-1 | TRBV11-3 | CASSLRGGNTEAFF | TGTGCCAGCAGCTTAAGGGGAGGGAACACTGAAGCTTTCTTT
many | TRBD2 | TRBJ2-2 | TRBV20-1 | CSARDPTSGRANTGELFF | TGCAGTGCTAGAGACCCGACTAGCGGGAGGGCGAACACCGGGGAGCTGTTTTTT
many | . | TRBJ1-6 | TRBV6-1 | CASSYQTGNSPLHF | TGTGCCAGCAGTTACCAGACAGGAAATTCACCCCTCCACTTT
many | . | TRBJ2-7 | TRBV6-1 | CASRTTTNEQYF | TGTGCCAGCAGGACTACAACCAACGAGCAGTACTTC
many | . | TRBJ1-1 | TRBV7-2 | CASSFNGGNTEAFF | TGTGCCAGCAGCTTCAACGGGGGAAACACTGAAGCTTTCTTT
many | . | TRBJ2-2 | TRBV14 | CASSQVSVTGELFF | TGTGCCAGCAGCCAAGTATCCGTGACCGGGGAGCTGTTTTTT
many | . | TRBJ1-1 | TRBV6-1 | CATSDGIQNTEAFF | TGTGCCACCTCGGACGGAATTCAGAACACTGAAGCTTTCTTT
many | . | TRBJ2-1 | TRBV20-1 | CSARTRSSYNEQFF | TGCAGTGCTAGAACGCGGAGCTCCTACAATGAGCAGTTCTTC
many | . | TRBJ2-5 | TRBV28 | CASMTVDQETQYF | TGTGCCAGCATGACTGTTGACCAAGAGACCCAGTACTTC
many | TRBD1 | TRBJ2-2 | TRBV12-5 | CASGHTGVTGTGELFF | TGTGCTAGTGGGCACACAGGGGTTACGGGCACCGGGGAGCTGTTTTTT
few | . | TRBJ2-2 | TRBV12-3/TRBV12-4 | CASSRGGELFF | TGTGCCAGCAGTCGGGGCGGGGAGCTGTTTTTT
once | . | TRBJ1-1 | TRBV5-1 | CASSLGGTRQLMSTEAFF | TGCGCCAGCAGCTTGGGAGGTACCAGACAGCTAATGAGCACTGAAGCTTTCTTT
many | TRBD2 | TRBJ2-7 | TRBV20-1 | CSATSGSDLPGEQYF | TGCAGTGCCACTAGCGGGAGCGATCTACCGGGCGAGCAGTACTTC
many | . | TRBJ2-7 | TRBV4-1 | CASSQVGVYEQYF | TGCGCCAGCAGCCAAGTAGGGGTCTACGAGCAGTACTTC
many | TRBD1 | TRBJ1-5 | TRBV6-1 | CASSEARTGNQPQHF | TGTGCCAGCAGTGAAGCCCGGACAGGGAATCAGCCCCAGCATTTT